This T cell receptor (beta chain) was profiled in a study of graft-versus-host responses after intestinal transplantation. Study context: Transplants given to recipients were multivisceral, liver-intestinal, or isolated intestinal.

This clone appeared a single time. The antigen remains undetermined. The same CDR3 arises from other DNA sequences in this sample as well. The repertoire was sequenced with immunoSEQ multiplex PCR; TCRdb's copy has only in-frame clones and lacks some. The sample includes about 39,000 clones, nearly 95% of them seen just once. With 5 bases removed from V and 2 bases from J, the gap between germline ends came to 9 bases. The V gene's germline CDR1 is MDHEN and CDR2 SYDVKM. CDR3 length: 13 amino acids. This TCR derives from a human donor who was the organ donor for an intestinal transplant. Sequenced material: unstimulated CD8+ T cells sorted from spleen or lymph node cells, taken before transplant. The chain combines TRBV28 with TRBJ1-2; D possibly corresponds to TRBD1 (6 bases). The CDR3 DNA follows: TGTGCCAGCAGTCCTACAGGGAACTATGGCTACACCTTC. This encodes CASSPTGNYGYTF.